One and the same sample provided the 29 T cell receptor beta chains below, sequenced in a study of blood T cell repertoires in COVID-19. Clones were sequenced by immunoSEQ multiplex PCR, and TCRdb holds only the in-frame ones, with some missing. Among just over 300,000 clones listed, roughly 91% were seen once. The specimen was peripheral blood. These receptors came from a woman in her thirties with COVID-19, enrolled during active disease.

The rearrangement joins TRBV14 to TRBJ1-1, with D uncertain. Trimming took off 1 base at V and 3 bases at J, with 9 bases between the two ends. The CDR3 totals 14 residues. CDR1 SGHDN and CDR2 FVKESK come from the germline V gene. In nucleotides, the CDR3 is TGTGCCAGCAGCCAAGTCCGCGGTGACACTGAAGCTTTCTTT. Encoded protein: CASSQVRGDTEAFF.

This chain joins TRBV29-1 and TRBJ2-5; the D gene is possibly TRBD1 (6 bases). Deletions cut 0 bases from V and 5 bases from J, with 13 bases between. Germline lookup yields CDR1 SQVTM and CDR2 ANQGSEA. CDR3 length: 14 residues. CDR3 residues: CSVEEAGQGETQYF. The DNA for the CDR3 is TGCAGCGTTGAAGAGGCAGGGCAGGGGGAGACCCAGTACTTC. Based on the CDR3 plus reference TRBV29-1 and TRBJ2-5, the full variable domain is SAVISQKPSRDICQRGTSLTIQCQVDSQVTMMFWYRQQPGQSLTLIATANQGSEATYESGFVIDKFPISRPNLTFSTLTVSNMSPEDSSIYLCSVEEAGQGETQYFGPGTRLLVL.

This sequence joins TRBV18 and TRBJ1-2, with 8 bases matching TRBD1. The CDR3 is made up of 18 amino acids. Trimming cost V 3 bases and J 1 base; bases outside gene matches: 13. CDR1 is KGHSH and CDR2 is LQKENI in the germline V gene. The chain's CDR3 is CASSPTGGTGGRNYGYTF. The CDR3 DNA reads as TGTGCCAGCTCACCCACAGGGGGAACGGGTGGTCGTAACTATGGCTACACCTTC.

The sample holds one count of this clone. The J gene is TRBJ1-1, the V gene TRBV6-5, with 12 bases aligning to TRBD1. The CDR3 has 14 amino acids. J was trimmed by 4 bases and V by 6 bases; bases with no gene match: 3. Germline lookup yields CDR1 MNHEY and CDR2 SVGAGI. CDR3 residues: CASSRDRGRTEAFF. For the CDR3, the DNA is TGTGCCAGCAGCCGGGACAGGGGGCGCACTGAAGCTTTCTTT.

The chain joins TRBV6-4 to TRBJ1-1, with D hard to call. The CDR3 has 11 amino acids. In germline, CDR1 is MRHNA, CDR2 SNTAGT. The V and J ends lost 6 bases and 2 bases respectively, with 4 bases between them. DNA for the CDR3: TGTGCCAGCAGATCTAACACTGAAGCTTTCTTT. Translated: CASRSNTEAFF.

The gene calls are TRBV10-3 and TRBJ2-3; D unclear. The V gene lost 0 bases and the J gene lost 6 bases, with 16 bases spanning the gap. CDR1 and CDR2 from the germline V gene are ENHRY and SYGVKD. The CDR3 runs to 16 residues. The DNA for the CDR3 is TGTGCCATCAGTGAGTCGGTTGACTGGCTCCGCGATACGCAGTATTTT. Its translation is CAISESVDWLRDTQYF.

This clone appeared once. The chain links TRBV19 to TRBJ1-2; 10 nucleotides align to TRBD1. J gave up 2 bases and V 5 bases, and 5 bases lay outside the gene matches. This CDR3 contains 15 residues. Germline V gene lookup returns CDR1 LNHDA and CDR2 SQIVND (reference sequence). CDR3 loop: CASSVGTGDNYGYTF. In DNA, the CDR3 is TGTGCCAGTAGTGTTGGGACAGGGGACAACTATGGCTACACCTTC.

The chain recombines TRBV18 with TRBJ1-2, with D tentatively TRBD1 (5 bases). The CDR3 contains 15 residues. With 0 bases removed from V and 3 bases from J, the gap between germline ends came to 11 bases. CDR1 is KGHSH and CDR2 is LQKENI in the germline V gene. Here the CDR3 reads CASSPPRGGDYGYTF. The CDR3 DNA sequence: TGTGCCAGCTCACCACCACGGGGCGGGGACTATGGCTACACCTTC.

This clone has only one observation. This chain connects TRBV4-1 to TRBJ1-1; 7 nucleotides align to TRBD1. Germline V CDR1 and CDR2: MGHRA, YSYEKL. The CDR3 runs 14 residues. Germline trimming cut 2 bases from V and 1 base from J; bases unmatched to any gene: 1. CDR3 amino acids: CASSQRTGNTEAFF. The CDR3 coding sequence is TGCGCCAGCAGCCAACGGACAGGGAACACTGAAGCTTTCTTT.

This clone was seen a handful of times. This specimen includes other DNA sequences encoding the same CDR3. Written as DNA, the CDR3 is TGCAGCGTGGTGACAGGGGGCGATCAGCCCCAGCATTTT. Its translation is CSVVTGGDQPQHF. This chain joins TRBV29-1 and TRBJ1-5; TRBD1 matches 10 bases. Germline CDR1 and CDR2: SQVTM and ANQGSEA. V trimming: 6 bases; J trimming: 5 bases; junction bases outside the gene matches: 4. The CDR3 covers 13 residues.

This chain links TRBV6-6 with TRBJ1-4; possibly TRBD1 for D (6 bases). This CDR3 contains 14 residues. Germline V gene lookup returns CDR1 MNHNY and CDR2 SVGAGI (reference sequence). Trimming pared 6 bases from V and 2 bases from J, leaving 10 bases between. CDR3 loop: CASREDSTNEKLFF. The DNA of the CDR3 is TGTGCCAGCAGAGAGGACAGCACTAATGAAAAACTGTTTTTT.

In its sample, this clone was seen a few times. The chain joins TRBV27 to TRBJ1-1; 8 bases agree with TRBD1. V dropped 4 bases and J dropped 5; count of bases not matched to a gene: 9. This CDR3 is 15 amino acids long. CDR1 and CDR2 from the germline V gene are MNHEY and SMNVEV (reference sequence). The CDR3 is CASSSLGTGWTEAFF. CDR3 sequence (DNA): TGTGCCAGCAGTTCCCTAGGGACAGGATGGACTGAAGCTTTCTTT.

The chain recombines TRBV3-1 (or the pseudogene TRBV3-2) with TRBJ1-4, with D hard to call. Germline-derived CDR1 and CDR2 are LGHDT and YNNKEL (reference sequence). The CDR3 runs 13 residues. Trimming removed 4 bases at V and 1 base at J, with 4 bases between. CDR3 protein: CASSRRTNEKLFF. The CDR3 DNA sequence: TGTGCCAGCAGCCGGAGAACTAATGAAAAACTGTTTTTT.

Only one count was recorded for this clone. V gene TRBV6-2 or TRBV6-3 combines with J gene TRBJ1-2; D is perhaps TRBD1 (6 bases). Germline V gives CDR1 MNHEY, CDR2 SVGEGT. This CDR3 has 13 residues. Trimming removed 6 bases at V and 4 bases at J, with 12 bases between. The CDR3 DNA reads as TGTGCCAGCAGCCCGGACAGATCCTATGGCTACACCTTC. It translates to CASSPDRSYGYTF.

The V gene is TRBV7-9, the J gene TRBJ1-1, with D uncertain. Between the trimmed V and J ends, which lost 5 bases and 3 bases, there was a span of 10 bases. CDR3 size: 13 residues. From germline, CDR1 is SEHNR and CDR2 FQNEAQ (reference sequence). The CDR3 bases are TGTGCCAGCAGCCCCATCTCGGACACTGAAGCTTTCTTT. As protein: CASSPISDTEAFF. Full variable domain (rest looked up from reference TRBV7-9 and TRBJ1-1): DTGVSQNPRHKITKRGQNVTFRCDPISEHNRLYWYRQTLGQGPEFLTYFQNEAQLEKSRLLSDRFSAERPKGSFSTLEIQRTEQGDSAMYLCASSPISDTEAFFGQGTRLTVV.

The genes are TRBV19 and TRBJ1-6, with 7 bases that match TRBD1. V trimming: 9 bases; J trimming: 7 bases; junction bases outside the gene matches: 6. Germline V gene sequence: CDR1 LNHDA, CDR2 SQIVND (reference sequence). The CDR3 runs 13 residues. Written as DNA, the CDR3 is TGTGCCAGCCGGACAGGCGGGAATTCACCCCTCCACTTT. Its protein is CASRTGGNSPLHF.

The chain uses TRBV19 and TRBJ2-5; 10 nucleotides match TRBD1. The length of the CDR3 is 14 residues. V gave up 5 bases and J gave up 2 bases; unmatched junction bases: 2. CDR1 is LNHDA, CDR2 SQIVND, per germline (reference sequence). The CDR3 sequence: CASSPGQGQETQYF. CDR3 coding DNA: TGTGCCAGTAGTCCGGGACAGGGGCAAGAGACCCAGTACTTC.

CDR3 amino acids: CASRLTGFEAFF. For the CDR3, the DNA is TGTGCCAGCAGGCTGACAGGGTTTGAAGCTTTCTTT. The chain has TRBV14 and TRBJ1-1, with 7 bases lining up with TRBD1. V gave up 6 bases and J gave up 7 bases; unmatched junction bases: 5. CDR3 length: 12 residues. In germline, CDR1 is SGHDN, CDR2 FVKESK.

The rearrangement joins TRBV11-2 to TRBJ1-6; a weak D match, TRBD1 (5 bases). Trimming stripped 1 base from V and 3 bases from J, with 13 bases between. The CDR3 sequence is 17 residues long. The germline V gene encodes CDR1 SGHAT and CDR2 FQNNGV. Written as DNA, the CDR3 is TGTGCCAGCAGCTTAGTTCCCAGGGCTGGCTATAATTCACCCCTCCACTTT. It is translated as CASSLVPRAGYNSPLHF.

The chain joins TRBV5-1 to TRBJ1-2, with D tentatively TRBD1 (5 bases). The CDR3 is 13 residues long. CDR1 SGHRS and CDR2 YFSETQ come from the germline V gene. The V end lost 2 bases, the J end lost 7 bases, and 12 bases lay between the germline ends. CDR3 coding DNA: TGCGCCAGCAGCTTTGGGGCAGCCGGTGGCTACACCTTC. Translation: CASSFGAAGGYTF. Complete variable domain (other parts from reference TRBV5-1 and TRBJ1-2): KAGVTQTPRYLIKTRGQQVTLSCSPISGHRSVSWYQQTPGQGLQFLFEYFSETQRNKGNFPGRFSGRQFSNSRSEMNVSTLELGDSALYLCASSFGAAGGYTFGSGTRLTVV.

The gene calls are TRBV2 and TRBJ2-1; 11 positions match TRBD2. Germline V lookup: CDR1 SNHLY, CDR2 FYNNEI. This CDR3 contains 15 residues. V lost 5 bases and J lost 6; bases outside the gene matches: 6. For the CDR3, the DNA is TGTGCCAGCAGTTTAGCGGGGGGGTTCCCCAATGAGCAGTTCTTC. This codes for CASSLAGGFPNEQFF.

This clone was seen a few times. CDR3 residues: CASSFSTSGGSGYNEQFF. The CDR3 bases are TGTGCCAGCAGCTTCTCGACTAGCGGGGGCTCCGGGTACAATGAGCAGTTCTTC. The V call is TRBV7-9, the J call TRBJ2-1; 12 bases agree with TRBD2. V was pared by 3 bases and J by 4 bases, with 10 bases of the junction left unmatched. The CDR3 sequence is 18 residues long. The germline gives CDR1 SEHNR, CDR2 FQNEAQ (reference sequence).

The chain uses TRBV12-5 and TRBJ2-7, with TRBD2 identical over 7 bases. The length of the CDR3 is 13 residues. Germline V gene sequence: CDR1 LGHNT, CDR2 FRNRAP. The J segment lost 7 bases and the V segment lost 1 base, leaving 4 bases of the junction unmatched. The CDR3 DNA sequence: TGTGCTAGTGGTTTGGCCCCCGGGAGGGAGCAGTACTTC. This encodes CASGLAPGREQYF.

V usage is TRBV5-1 and J usage is TRBJ1-5, with 7 positions matching TRBD1. V lost 5 bases, J lost 0 bases, and 11 bases stayed unmatched. The CDR3 is 17 amino acids. Per germline, CDR1 SGHRS and CDR2 YFSETQ. The CDR3, as DNA: TGCGCCAGCAGTCCCACCGACAGGGCGAATAGCAATCAGCCCCAGCATTTT. Its translation: CASSPTDRANSNQPQHF.

CDR3 bases: TGTGCCAGTAGGGCGGGGCCTACTTACAATGAGCAGTTCTTC. As protein: CASRAGPTYNEQFF. The chain carries TRBV19 and TRBJ2-1, with D possibly TRBD2 on 6 matching bases. Trimming removed 6 bases from V and 4 bases from J, with 13 bases in between. This CDR3 region has 14 residues. The germline gives CDR1 LNHDA, CDR2 SQIVND (reference sequence).

The genes are TRBV6-5 and TRBJ2-1; weak D call: TRBD2 (6 bases). Germline loops: CDR1 MNHEY, CDR2 SVGAGI. V lost 3 bases and J lost 9, with 12 bases in between. The CDR3 spans 13 residues. In DNA form, the CDR3 reads TGTGCCAGCAGTTATTCGGTGGGGGGTGAGCAGTTCTTC. This gives the protein CASSYSVGGEQFF.

This sequence joins TRBV5-1 and TRBJ2-5, with 9 bases that match TRBD2. This CDR3 contains 16 residues. Germline V gene data show CDR1 as SGHRS and CDR2 as YFSETQ. The V gene end was trimmed by 4 bases and the J gene end by 1 base; junction bases not matched to a gene: 8. In DNA, the CDR3 is TGCGCCAGCAGCGGTATAGCGGGGGCGGTCCAAGAGACCCAGTACTTC. Its translation: CASSGIAGAVQETQYF. The full variable domain, with the rest looked up from reference TRBV5-1 and TRBJ2-5, is KAGVTQTPRYLIKTRGQQVTLSCSPISGHRSVSWYQQTPGQGLQFLFEYFSETQRNKGNFPGRFSGRQFSNSRSEMNVSTLELGDSALYLCASSGIAGAVQETQYFGPGTRLLVL.

J is TRBJ2-1 and V is TRBV13; 12 nucleotides match TRBD1. CDR1 is PRHDT, CDR2 FYEKMQ, per germline (reference sequence). CDR3 length: 15 amino acids. V shed 6 bases and J 6 bases; nucleotides not matched to a gene: 6. The CDR3 bases are TGTGCCAGCAGTTCTCCGGGACAGGGGGCCAATGAGCAGTTCTTC. This translates into CASSSPGQGANEQFF.

The chain couples TRBV2 to TRBJ2-2; possibly TRBD1 for D (6 bases). From germline, CDR1 is SNHLY and CDR2 FYNNEI. This CDR3 has 14 residues. Trimming stripped 6 bases from V and 7 bases from J, with 15 bases between. The CDR3 sequence: CASSQEMGHGELFF. Written as DNA, the CDR3 is TGTGCCAGCAGCCAAGAGATGGGACACGGGGAGCTGTTTTTT.